These 32 T cell receptor beta chains originate from one sample sequenced in a study of T cell changes during pregnancy in multiple sclerosis. The method was immunoSEQ multiplex PCR; TCRdb's version includes in-frame clones alone and lacks a portion of them. The data contain 35,000 to 45,000 clones, more than 90% of them singletons. Specimen: peripheral blood, collected in the third trimester of pregnancy. Receptors originate from a female donor in good health, enrolled as a control in a pregnancy study.

This chain joins TRBV28 and TRBJ1-6; TRBD1 might be the D (5 bases). The CDR3 runs to 12 residues. Trimming left V 10 bases short and J 7 bases short, with 11 bases between. CDR1 and CDR2 from the germline V gene are MDHEN and SYDVKM. The CDR3 reads CATNGGNSPLHF. CDR3 DNA: TGTGCCACCAATGGGGGGAATTCACCCCTCCACTTT.

The genes are TRBV27 and TRBJ1-4; 7 bases are a match to TRBD1. This CDR3 is built from 15 residues. The germline V gene has CDR1 MNHEY and CDR2 SMNVEV (reference sequence). J lost 6 bases, V lost 2 bases, and 6 bases had no gene match. CDR3 coding DNA: TGTGCCAGCAGTTTAAGTGGGACAGTATATGAAAAACTGTTTTTT. Translating it yields CASSLSGTVYEKLFF. Full variable domain (remainder filled in from reference TRBV27 and TRBJ1-4): EAQVTQNPRYLITVTGKKLTVTCSQNMNHEYMSWYRQDPGLGLRQIYYSMNVEVTDKGDVPEGYKVSRKEKRNFPLILESPSPNQTSLYFCASSLSGTVYEKLFFGSGTQLSVL.

This chain connects TRBV6-6 to TRBJ2-7; D is ambiguous. The CDR3 loop spans 12 amino acids. V lost 6 bases and J lost 5, with 11 bases in between. Germline assignment: CDR1 MNHNY and CDR2 SVGAGI (reference sequence). The CDR3 sequence: CASRLTKNEQYF. The CDR3 DNA is TGTGCCAGCAGACTGACAAAGAACGAGCAGTACTTC.

This chain links TRBV9 with TRBJ1-3; tentative D call: TRBD1 (6 bases). V was cut by 0 bases and J by 4 bases, with 11 bases left in between. In germline, CDR1 is SGDLS, CDR2 YYNGEE. CDR3 size: 15 residues. In DNA, the CDR3 is TGTGCCAGCAGCGTAGCAGGGGATCCAGGAAACACCATATATTTT. Translation gives CASSVAGDPGNTIYF.

CDR3 nucleotide sequence: TGTGCCAGCAGCAGCGGGGCCCTTAACTATGGCTACACCTTC. It codes for CASSSGALNYGYTF. This rearrangement joins TRBV2 to TRBJ1-2, with D possibly matching TRBD1 (5 bases). Trimming stripped 6 bases from V and 1 base from J, with 12 bases between. Germline CDR1 reads SNHLY; CDR2 reads FYNNEI. The CDR3 has 14 residues.

The chain combines TRBV5-4 with TRBJ2-7; 8 nucleotides agree with TRBD1. V gave up 3 bases and J gave up 1 base; unmatched junction bases: 6. CDR1 and CDR2 (germline): SGHNT, YYREEE (reference sequence). The CDR3 loop spans 15 amino acids. CDR3 DNA sequence: TGTGCCAGCAGCTCAGCCGGGACAGGATCCTACGAGCAGTACTTC. Translated, it gives CASSSAGTGSYEQYF.

This chain joins TRBV4-1 and TRBJ2-3; 12 bases agree with TRBD2. This CDR3 comprises 17 residues. The V gene's germline CDR1 is MGHRA and CDR2 YSYEKL. Germline trimming cut 1 base from V and 5 bases from J; bases unmatched to any gene: 7. CDR3 protein: CASSQAETSGSRDTQYF. Here the CDR3 DNA reads TGCGCCAGCAGCCAAGCCGAGACTAGCGGGAGTCGAGATACGCAGTATTTT.

The V call is TRBV7-2, the J call TRBJ2-7; TRBD2 is a possible D gene (6 bases). This CDR3 spans 15 amino acids. In germline, CDR1 is SGHTA, CDR2 FQGNSA. V gave up 4 bases and J gave up 4 bases, with 17 bases separating them. The CDR3 coding sequence is TGTGCCAGCAGCTCGAGAGGGTTCGGGGGTTACGAGCAGTACTTC. Amino acids: CASSSRGFGGYEQYF.

V is TRBV2 and J is TRBJ1-5, with 10 bases lining up with TRBD1. This CDR3 comprises 14 residues. CDR1 is SNHLY, CDR2 FYNNEI, per germline. V trimming: 3 bases; J trimming: 11 bases; junction bases outside the gene matches: 7. CDR3 DNA sequence: TGTGCCAGCAGTGAGAGACAGGGGGCTCGGGCCCAGCATTTT. Translating it yields CASSERQGARAQHF.

The CDR3 reads CASCGGANNEQFF. The CDR3 nucleotides read TGTGCCAGCTGTGGGGGGGCCAACAATGAGCAGTTCTTC. The chain couples TRBV4-2 to TRBJ2-1; possibly TRBD2 for D (7 bases). Trimming shortened V by 8 bases and J by 5 bases, and 13 bases separated the two germline ends. CDR1 is LGHNA, CDR2 YNFKEQ, per germline. The CDR3 runs 13 residues.

V gene TRBV28 combines with J gene TRBJ2-7; 10 positions match TRBD1. Germline CDR1 MDHEN, CDR2 SYDVKM. After removal of 7 bases from V and 5 bases from J, the junction contained 11 bases not matched to a gene. This CDR3 is 15 amino acids long. The CDR3 sequence: CASTLIRDRGDEQYF. The CDR3 DNA is TGTGCCAGCACCCTTATAAGGGACAGGGGCGACGAGCAGTACTTC.

The CDR3 region has the DNA TGTGCCAGCAGTGACGGAGCCAGAGCTTCATATAGCAATCAGCCCCAGCATTTT. Protein product: CASSDGARASYSNQPQHF. This sequence joins TRBV6-1 and TRBJ1-5, with no clear D. The V and J ends lost 3 bases and 0 bases respectively, with 18 bases between them. Germline V gives CDR1 MNHNS, CDR2 SASEGT. The CDR3 runs 18 residues.

The rearrangement uses TRBV27 and TRBJ1-4; 7 bases agree with TRBD1. V was pared by 2 bases and J by 6 bases, with 0 bases of the junction left unmatched. The germline CDR1 and CDR2 sequences are MNHEY and SMNVEV (reference sequence). The CDR3 loop spans 13 amino acids. The CDR3 region has the DNA TGTGCCAGCAGTTTAGACAGGGATGAAAAACTGTTTTTT. It translates to CASSLDRDEKLFF.

The gene calls are TRBV12-5 and TRBJ2-1; 7 bases agree with TRBD1. J gave up 1 base and V 6 bases, and 6 bases lay outside the gene matches. Germline CDR1 and CDR2: LGHNT and FRNRAP. The CDR3 sequence is 15 residues long. Here the CDR3 reads CASGPGTASYNEQFF. For the CDR3, the DNA is TGTGCTAGTGGCCCTGGGACAGCATCCTACAATGAGCAGTTCTTC.

The chain has TRBV5-1 and TRBJ2-5; 10 nucleotides match TRBD1. Losses at the gene ends were 3 bases for V and 5 bases for J; bases not matched to a gene: 7. This CDR3 spans 15 amino acids. From germline, CDR1 is SGHRS and CDR2 YFSETQ. Here the CDR3 reads CASSSGQGTAETQYF. CDR3 DNA sequence: TGCGCCAGCAGCTCGGGACAGGGGACTGCGGAGACCCAGTACTTC.

The table lists this clone with a count of one. The chain recombines TRBV5-1 with TRBJ2-1; 7 bases match TRBD2. V lost 6 bases and J lost 7; bases outside the gene matches: 16. CDR1 is SGHRS, CDR2 YFSETQ, per germline. The CDR3 is 16 residues long. The CDR3 nucleotides read TGCGCCAGCACCGGGGGTGACGAGCGGGATTGGAATGAGCAGTTCTTC. This encodes CASTGGDERDWNEQFF.

This clone was detected only once. The chain combines TRBV12-5 with TRBJ1-1; 7 bases map to TRBD1. The CDR3 consists of 13 residues. With V trimmed by 4 bases and J by 5 bases, 4 bases remained unmatched. CDR1 is LGHNT and CDR2 is FRNRAP in the germline V gene. CDR3 loop: CASGSLTGTEAFF. CDR3 in DNA: TGTGCTAGTGGTTCGTTGACAGGGACTGAAGCTTTCTTT. Together with reference TRBV12-5 and TRBJ1-1, the CDR3 gives the full variable domain: DARVTQTPRHKVTEMGQEVTMRCQPILGHNTVFWYRQTMMQGLELLAYFRNRAPLDDSGMPKDRFSAEMPDATLATLKIQPSEPRDSAVYFCASGSLTGTEAFFGQGTRLTVV.

This clone has just one count. The V and J genes are TRBV7-3 and TRBJ1-2; 7 bases map to TRBD1. Germline trimming cut 5 bases from V and 3 bases from J; bases unmatched to any gene: 6. The CDR3 sequence is 14 residues long. The V gene's germline CDR1 is SGHTA and CDR2 FQGTGA. The CDR3 is CASSPEGAHYGYTF. As DNA, the CDR3 is TGTGCCAGCAGCCCAGAGGGGGCTCACTATGGCTACACCTTC. Variable domain in full (rest from reference TRBV7-3 and TRBJ1-2): GAGVSQTPSNKVTEKGKYVELRCDPISGHTALYWYRQSLGQGPEFLIYFQGTGAADDSGLPNDRFFAVRPEGSVSTLKIQRTERGDSAVYLCASSPEGAHYGYTFGSGTRLTVV.

The rearrangement links TRBV7-8 to TRBJ2-3; TRBD2 matches at 8 bases. The ends lost 5 bases at V and 3 bases at J; junction bases unmatched: 7. This CDR3 region has 15 residues. Germline V gene sequence: CDR1 SGHVS, CDR2 FQNEAQ. CDR3 nucleotide sequence: TGTGCCAGCAGCACCGAGCGGGAGCAAACAGATACGCAGTATTTT. Protein: CASSTEREQTDTQYF.

The rearrangement uses TRBV2 and TRBJ2-3, with D perhaps matching TRBD1 (5 bases). The V gene's germline CDR1 is SNHLY and CDR2 FYNNEI. V lost 11 bases and J 4 bases, leaving 16 bases between the germline ends. The CDR3 runs 13 residues. CDR3 nucleotide sequence: TGTGCCGGGGCTCAAGGGCCGTCAGATACGCAGTATTTT. As protein: CAGAQGPSDTQYF.

The V and J genes are TRBV19 and TRBJ2-3, with D perhaps TRBD2 (5 bases). The CDR3 runs to 16 residues. V lost 4 bases to trimming and J lost 7 bases, with 21 bases between them. Per germline, CDR1 LNHDA and CDR2 SQIVND (reference sequence). The CDR3 here is CASSTRDGGLGNTQYF. In nucleotides, the CDR3 is TGTGCCAGTAGTACTCGCGACGGAGGCTTAGGGAATACGCAGTATTTT.

V usage is TRBV7-6 and J usage is TRBJ1-4; tentatively, D is TRBD1 (5 bases). CDR3 size: 16 residues. CDR1 is SGHVS and CDR2 is FNYEAQ in the germline V gene. The germline V and J ends were trimmed by 1 base and 4 bases, with 13 bases remaining between them. CDR3 bases: TGTGCCAGCAGCTTAGGCAGCAGGGCCCGTAATGAAAAACTGTTTTTT. Its translation is CASSLGSRARNEKLFF. The full variable domain, its missing parts supplied by reference TRBV7-6 and TRBJ1-4, is GAGVSQSPRYKVTKRGQDVALRCDPISGHVSLYWYRQALGQGPEFLTYFNYEAQQDKSGLPNDRFSAERPEGSISTLTIQRTEQRDSAMYRCASSLGSRARNEKLFFGSGTQLSVL.

The CDR3 DNA is TGTGCCAGCAGCTTGCGGGGGATAGAGAATTCACCCCTCCACTTT. Amino acids: CASSLRGIENSPLHF. This chain uses TRBV11-2 with TRBJ1-6; D might be TRBD1 (5 bases). This CDR3 is 15 amino acids long. V shed 3 bases and J shed 7 bases, with 13 bases lying between them. Germline CDR1 SGHAT, CDR2 FQNNGV. Full variable domain (remainder filled in from reference TRBV11-2 and TRBJ1-6): EAGVAQSPRYKIIEKRQSVAFWCNPISGHATLYWYQQILGQGPKLLIQFQNNGVVDDSQLPKDRFSAERLKGVDSTLKIQPAKLEDSAVYLCASSLRGIENSPLHFGNGTRLTVT.

This rearrangement joins TRBV19 to TRBJ2-3, with a weak D call TRBD2 (6 bases). Per germline, CDR1 LNHDA and CDR2 SQIVND (reference sequence). V lost 4 bases to trimming and J lost 5 bases, with 22 bases between them. The CDR3 runs to 17 residues. The CDR3: CASSRSWVTSDGDTQYF. The CDR3 nucleotides are TGTGCCAGTAGTAGGTCGTGGGTGACTAGTGATGGAGATACGCAGTATTTT.

The chain combines TRBV11-1 with TRBJ2-5; 7 bases match TRBD1. The germline V gene has CDR1 SGHAT and CDR2 FQDESV (reference sequence). Unmatched junction bases numbered 10, after V lost 4 bases and J lost 5 bases. The CDR3 runs to 15 residues. This chain's CDR3 is CASSSGTESRETQYF. The DNA of the CDR3 is TGTGCCAGCAGCTCAGGGACAGAATCGCGGGAGACCCAGTACTTC.

The chain has TRBV6-4 and TRBJ2-2; TRBD2 matches at 9 bases. With 0 bases clipped from V and 13 bases from J, the junction kept 9 bases outside the gene matches. The germline V gene encodes CDR1 MRHNA and CDR2 SNTAGT. The CDR3 consists of 15 residues. The DNA for the CDR3 is TGTGCCAGCAGTGACTCGGTAGCGGGGGACCGAATGCTGTTTTTT. It encodes CASSDSVAGDRMLFF.

The gene calls are TRBV10-1 and TRBJ2-5, with a weak D call TRBD2 (6 bases). The V end was cut by 0 bases, the J end by 4 bases, with 12 bases between. This CDR3 is 15 amino acids long. Germline V gene sequence: CDR1 WNHNN, CDR2 SYGVQD (reference sequence). CDR3: CASSESTGRGETQYF. The DNA of the CDR3 is TGCGCCAGCAGTGAGTCGACGGGGCGGGGAGAGACCCAGTACTTC.

This sequence joins TRBV7-2 and TRBJ2-2; no definite D call. CDR3 length equals 14 residues. CDR1 and CDR2 (germline): SGHTA, FQGNSA. Trimming took off 5 bases at V and 5 bases at J, with 12 bases between the two ends. CDR3 loop: CASSPSQKTGELFF. In DNA, the CDR3 is TGTGCCAGCAGCCCCTCCCAGAAAACCGGGGAGCTGTTTTTT.

V gene TRBV7-3 combines with J gene TRBJ2-2; 7 nucleotides line up with TRBD2. The CDR3 spans 15 residues. Germline assignment: CDR1 SGHTA and CDR2 FQGTGA. J gave up 6 bases and V 4 bases, and 8 bases lay outside the gene matches. The CDR3 here is CASSSWEGRAGELFF. The CDR3 coding sequence is TGTGCCAGCAGCTCCTGGGAGGGTAGGGCCGGGGAGCTGTTTTTT.

This clone has only a few counts. The genes are TRBV5-4 and TRBJ1-2, with 9 positions matching TRBD1. The CDR3 runs 12 residues. Trimming took 4 bases from V and 8 from J; bases not matched to a gene: 3. Germline V gene data show CDR1 as SGHNT and CDR2 as YYREEE (reference sequence). CDR3 region: CASSGTGRGYTF. The CDR3 coding sequence is TGTGCCAGCAGCGGGACAGGGCGGGGCTACACCTTC.

The V and J genes are TRBV6-5 and TRBJ1-1, with a possible D match to TRBD1 (6 bases). V was clipped by 6 bases and J by 1 base, with 15 bases between them. CDR3 size: 15 residues. Germline V gives CDR1 MNHEY, CDR2 SVGAGI. CDR3 nucleotide sequence: TGTGCCAGCAGAGCCAGGGGAGGGGAGAACACTGAAGCTTTCTTT. Encoded protein: CASRARGGENTEAFF.

This chain uses TRBV7-7 with TRBJ2-1, with D possibly matching TRBD2 (5 bases). Deletions cut 5 bases from V and 0 bases from J, with 20 bases between. Germline V gene lookup returns CDR1 SSHAT and CDR2 FNYEAQ (reference sequence). There are 18 residues in the CDR3. As DNA, the CDR3 is TGTGCCAGCAGCCCAACCCCCGGTCTAGCCGACTCCTACAATGAGCAGTTCTTC. Translated, it gives CASSPTPGLADSYNEQFF.